These 16 T cell receptor beta chains were all obtained from the same sample, sequenced in a study of naive and memory T cell subsets. A UMI-containing oligonucleotide was joined by 3' ligation to the TCR cDNA template. The SP2 primer and nested alpha and beta constant region primers amplified ligated cDNA in four rounds. A single record per CDR3 protein comes from TCRdb applying MiXCR to the 5' RACE reads. The table lists 30,000 or so distinct CDR3 sequences, around 17% of them singletons. Source of these receptors: a female donor in good health.

This clonotype was seen a few times. The genes are TRBV29-1 and TRBJ1-2, with D perhaps TRBD1 (6 bases). This CDR3 is 15 amino acids long. Germline-derived CDR1 and CDR2 are SQVTM and ANQGSEA. V was shortened by 6 bases and J by 0 bases, with 17 bases between the two germline ends. The CDR3 region has the DNA TGCAGCGTCCCTGCCGTGGCAGGGGCTAACTATGGCTACACCTTC. Amino acids: CSVPAVAGANYGYTF.

This clonotype was counted ten times or more. The chain couples TRBV4-1 to TRBJ1-4; D is uncertain. The CDR3 covers 18 residues. The V gene lost 3 bases and the J gene lost 5 bases, with 22 bases spanning the gap. Germline V CDR1 and CDR2: MGHRA, YSYEKL. CDR3 bases: TGCGCCAGCAGCCAGCCCTTCCCCGGGCCCCGTGAAAATGAAAAACTGTTTTTT. Its translation: CASSQPFPGPRENEKLFF.

This clonotype appeared many times. This chain joins TRBV29-1 and TRBJ2-3; TRBD1 matches at 7 bases. CDR3 size: 11 residues. Germline CDR1 SQVTM, CDR2 ANQGSEA. V gave up 6 bases and J gave up 9 bases; unmatched junction bases: 6. CDR3 amino acids: CSVGQGETQYF. The CDR3 DNA is TGCAGCGTGGGGCAGGGGGAAACGCAGTATTTT.

This chain links TRBV2 with TRBJ2-1; D gene unclear. Germline V gene data show CDR1 as SNHLY and CDR2 as FYNNEI. This CDR3 region has 12 residues. V was clipped by 3 bases and J by 3 bases, with 3 bases between them. Written as DNA, the CDR3 is TGTGCCAGCAGTGACTACTACAATGAGCAGTTCTTC. Translation: CASSDYYNEQFF. The full variable domain, with the rest looked up from reference TRBV2 and TRBJ2-1, is EPEVTQTPSHQVTQMGQEVILRCVPISNHLYFYWYRQILGQKVEFLVSFYNNEISEKSEIFDDQFSVERPDGSNFTLKIRSTKLEDSAMYFCASSDYYNEQFFGPGTRLTVL.

This clonotype was picked up a small number of times. This chain joins TRBV5-1 and TRBJ1-5; no clear D gene. This CDR3 has 14 amino acids. Germline loops: CDR1 SGHRS, CDR2 YFSETQ. V was shortened by 1 base and J by 6 bases, with 11 bases between the two germline ends. The CDR3 protein is CASSLSGIGQPQHF. CDR3 in DNA: TGCGCCAGCAGCTTGTCGGGTATCGGTCAGCCCCAGCATTTT.

The V and J genes are TRBV12-3 or TRBV12-4 and TRBJ2-7; D not certain. V was pared by 5 bases and J by 4 bases, with 12 bases between. The CDR3 spans 13 residues. The CDR3 here is CASSPGRRYEQYF. The CDR3 DNA reads TGTGCCAGCAGTCCTGGACGTAGGTACGAGCAGTACTTC.

The chain is built from TRBV10-2 and TRBJ1-4; D uncertain. The CDR3 length is 13 residues. Germline V lookup: CDR1 WSHSY, CDR2 SAAADI. V lost 8 bases and J lost 0, with 7 bases in between. In nucleotides, the CDR3 is TGCGCCAGCGGAACAGCAACTAATGAAAAACTGTTTTTT. Translation: CASGTATNEKLFF.

This clonotype was counted many times. The chain combines TRBV20-1 with TRBJ2-7; D remains ambiguous. V shed 4 bases and J shed 2 bases, with 12 bases lying between them. Germline V gene lookup returns CDR1 DFQATT and CDR2 SNEGSKA (reference sequence). The CDR3 runs 13 residues. In DNA form, the CDR3 reads TGCAGTGCTACTAATGAGGAAGCCTACGAGCAGTACTTC. This encodes CSATNEEAYEQYF.

The sample holds a few counts of this clonotype. The chain uses TRBV20-1 and TRBJ2-3; D might be TRBD1 (6 bases). Germline V gene data show CDR1 as DFQATT and CDR2 as SNEGSKA (reference sequence). This CDR3 has 14 residues. Between the trimmed V and J ends, which lost 5 bases and 2 bases, there was a span of 14 bases. In DNA form, the CDR3 reads TGCAGTGCTCGCGGTACAGGGTCCACAGATACGCAGTATTTT. Its protein product is CSARGTGSTDTQYF.

This clonotype is classed as medium-sized (0.01 to 0.1%). This chain connects TRBV18 to TRBJ1-1; TRBD1 is a possible D gene (5 bases). The length of the CDR3 is 14 residues. Germline CDR1 and CDR2: KGHSH and LQKENI. V was shortened by 3 bases and J by 2 bases, with 10 bases between the two germline ends. This CDR3 reads CASSPGQGNTEAFF. The CDR3 DNA reads TGTGCCAGCTCACCCGGGCAGGGAAACACTGAAGCTTTCTTT. Full variable domain (remainder filled in from reference TRBV18 and TRBJ1-1): NAGVMQNPRHLVRRRGQEARLRCSPMKGHSHVYWYRQLPEEGLKFMVYLQKENIIDESGMPKERFSAEFPKEGPSILRIQQVVRGDSAAYFCASSPGQGNTEAFFGQGTRLTVV.

The chain has TRBV18 and TRBJ2-3, with D hard to call. The CDR3 consists of 11 residues. Looked up from germline, CDR1 is KGHSH and CDR2 is LQKENI. V lost 6 bases and J 4 bases, leaving 5 bases between the germline ends. CDR3 sequence: CASSDPDTQYF. CDR3 DNA sequence: TGTGCCAGCTCGGACCCAGATACGCAGTATTTT.

By its share, this clonotype is medium-sized. The V and J genes are TRBV11-2 and TRBJ1-1; no reliable D call. The CDR3 runs to 15 residues. CDR1 and CDR2 from the germline V gene are SGHAT and FQNNGV. Trimming left V 3 bases short and J 4 bases short, with 15 bases between. This CDR3 is CASSFNLGAGTEAFF. DNA for the CDR3: TGTGCCAGCAGCTTCAATCTGGGAGCAGGCACTGAAGCTTTCTTT.

As regards this clonotype: Its ends do not fully match the called genes, so a read error is possible. V usage is TRBV6-1 and J usage is TRBJ2-7, with no clear D. Looked up from germline, CDR1 is MNHNS and CDR2 is SASEGT. This CDR3 is 11 amino acids long. DNA for the CDR3: TGTGCCAGCAGAGAAGGGTGGGAGCAGTACTTC. It encodes CASREGWEQYF.

This clonotype is deemed medium-sized. This chain links TRBV5-1 with TRBJ2-1; D is unclear. Germline V lookup: CDR1 SGHRS, CDR2 YFSETQ. The CDR3 contains 14 residues. With 4 bases removed from V and 7 bases from J, the gap between germline ends came to 15 bases. The DNA of the CDR3 is TGCGCCAGCAGCACGCGACCTGGTACGAATGAGCAGTTCTTC. Its translation: CASSTRPGTNEQFF.

This clonotype was detected ten times or more. The V call is TRBV20-1, the J call TRBJ1-6; D not certain. Trimming removed 0 bases from V and 8 bases from J, with 5 bases in between. The CDR3 consists of 12 residues. CDR1 DFQATT and CDR2 SNEGSKA come from the germline V gene (reference sequence). The CDR3 here is CSARDLDSPLHF. The CDR3 bases are TGCAGTGCTAGAGATTTGGATTCACCCCTCCACTTT.

The chain couples TRBV12-3 or TRBV12-4 to TRBJ2-2; the D is unclear. Trimming pared 2 bases from V and 3 bases from J, leaving 4 bases between. The CDR3 is made up of 13 amino acids. The CDR3 is CASSLLDTGELFF. CDR3 nucleotide sequence: TGTGCCAGCAGTTTATTGGACACCGGGGAGCTGTTTTTT.